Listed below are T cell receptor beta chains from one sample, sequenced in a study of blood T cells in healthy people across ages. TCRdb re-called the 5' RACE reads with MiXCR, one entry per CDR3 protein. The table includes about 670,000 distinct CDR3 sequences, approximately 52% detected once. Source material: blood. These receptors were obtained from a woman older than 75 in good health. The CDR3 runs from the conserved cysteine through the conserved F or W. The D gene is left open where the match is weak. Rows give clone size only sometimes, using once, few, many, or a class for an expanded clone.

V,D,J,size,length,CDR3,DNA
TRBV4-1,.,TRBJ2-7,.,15,CASSQDPGLTYEQYF,TGCGCCAGCAGCCAAGATCCTGGACTGACATACGAGCAGTACTTC
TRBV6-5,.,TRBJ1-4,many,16,CASSPGGGRRYEKLFF,TGTGCCAGCAGCCCCGGGGGGGGAAGGAGATATGAAAAACTGTTTTTT
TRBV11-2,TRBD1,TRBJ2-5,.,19,CASSSTWTGFGGRGETQYF,TGTGCCAGCAGCTCCACTTGGACAGGTTTTGGGGGAAGGGGAGAGACCCAGTACTTC
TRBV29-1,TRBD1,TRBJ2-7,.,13,CSVESTGFSEQYF,TGCAGCGTGGAGTCGACAGGGTTTAGCGAGCAGTACTTC
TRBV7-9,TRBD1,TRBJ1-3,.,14,CASSAGTAGNTIYF,TGTGCCAGCAGCGCCGGGACAGCTGGAAACACCATATATTTT
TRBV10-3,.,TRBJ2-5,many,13,CAISLSGRETQYF,TGTGCCATCAGCTTGAGCGGCCGAGAGACCCAGTACTTC
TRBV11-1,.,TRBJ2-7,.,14,CASSSSGNRYEQYF,TGTGCCAGCAGCTCCAGCGGCAACCGTTACGAGCAGTACTTC
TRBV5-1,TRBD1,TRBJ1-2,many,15,CASSPTLDRASGYTF,TGCGCCAGCAGCCCCACATTGGACAGGGCTAGTGGCTACACCTTC
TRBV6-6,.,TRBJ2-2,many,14,CASSYSWDFGELFF,TGTGCCAGCAGTTACTCATGGGACTTCGGGGAGCTGTTTTTT
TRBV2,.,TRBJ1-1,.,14,CASHRIVKNTEAFF,TGTGCCAGCCATCGTATAGTGAAAAACACTGAAGCTTTCTTT
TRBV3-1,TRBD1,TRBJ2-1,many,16,CASSQPQGSSYNEQFF,TGTGCCAGCAGCCAGCCACAGGGGAGCTCCTACAATGAGCAGTTCTTC
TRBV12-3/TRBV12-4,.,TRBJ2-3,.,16,CASSSTDSISTDTQYF,TGTGCCAGCAGTTCCACGGACAGCATTAGCACAGATACGCAGTATTTT
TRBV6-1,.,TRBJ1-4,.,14,CASSDAGKDEKLFF,TGTGCCAGCAGTGACGCGGGGAAGGATGAAAAACTGTTTTTT
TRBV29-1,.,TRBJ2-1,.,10,CSGRGNEQFF,TGCAGCGGTAGGGGGAATGAGCAGTTCTTC
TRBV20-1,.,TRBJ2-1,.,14,CSADREVRQDEQFF,TGCAGTGCAGACAGGGAGGTCAGGCAAGATGAGCAGTTCTTC
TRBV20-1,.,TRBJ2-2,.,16,CSARDRRQGNTGELFF,TGCAGTGCTAGAGATCGGCGGCAGGGGAACACCGGGGAACTGTTTTTT
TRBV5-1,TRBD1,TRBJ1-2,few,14,CASSLELAGGGYTF,TGCGCCAGCAGCTTGGAGTTGGCAGGGGGCGGCTACACCTTC
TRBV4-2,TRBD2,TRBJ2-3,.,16,CASSQAVATSGETQYF,TGTGCCAGCAGCCAAGCGGTTGCGACTAGCGGGGAGACGCAGTATTTT
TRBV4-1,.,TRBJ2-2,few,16,CASSQDQGSTTGELFF,TGCGCCAGCAGCCAAGATCAGGGGTCCACCACCGGGGAGCTGTTTTTT
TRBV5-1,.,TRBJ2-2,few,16,CASSHVTGYNTGELFF,TGCGCCAGCAGCCATGTAACAGGGTACAACACCGGGGAGCTGTTTTTT
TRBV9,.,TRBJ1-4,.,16,CASSVGGDAGGEKLFF,TGTGCCAGCAGCGTAGGGGGGGATGCCGGGGGTGAAAAACTGTTTTTT
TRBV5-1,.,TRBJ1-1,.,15,CASSFEGGGLREAFF,TGCGCCAGCAGCTTTGAAGGAGGGGGGCTAAGGGAAGCTTTCTTT
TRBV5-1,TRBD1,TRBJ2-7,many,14,CASSSISGGYEQYF,TGCGCCAGCAGCTCGATTTCAGGGGGTTACGAGCAGTACTTC
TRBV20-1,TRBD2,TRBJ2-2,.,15,CSARGSGSGTGELFF,TGCAGTGCTAGAGGGAGCGGGAGTGGGACCGGGGAGCTGTTTTTT
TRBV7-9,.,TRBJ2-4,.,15,CASRRRSLAKNIQYF,TGTGCCAGCAGAAGAAGAAGCCTAGCCAAAAACATTCAGTACTTC
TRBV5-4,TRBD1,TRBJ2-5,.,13,CASSWDREKTQYF,TGTGCCAGCAGTTGGGACAGGGAAAAGACCCAGTACTTC
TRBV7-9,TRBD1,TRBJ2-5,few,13,CASSLRDRGDQYF,TGTGCCAGCAGCTTAAGGGACAGGGGTGACCAGTACTTC
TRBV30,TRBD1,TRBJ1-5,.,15,CAWSAEGARNQPQHF,TGTGCCTGGAGTGCGGAGGGGGCGCGCAATCAGCCCCAGCATTTT
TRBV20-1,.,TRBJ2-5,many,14,CSATTSSKRETQYF,TGCAGTGCTACTACTAGCTCCAAACGAGAGACCCAGTACTTC
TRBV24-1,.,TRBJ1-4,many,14,CATSASGTNEKLFF,TGTGCCACCAGTGCCTCCGGTACAAATGAAAAACTGTTTTTT
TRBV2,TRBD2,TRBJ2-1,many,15,CASSPTSNTYNEQFF,TGTGCCAGCAGTCCGACTAGCAACACCTACAATGAGCAGTTCTTC
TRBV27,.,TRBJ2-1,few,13,CASSSPLRNEQFF,TGTGCCAGCAGTTCGCCCTTACGCAATGAGCAGTTCTTC
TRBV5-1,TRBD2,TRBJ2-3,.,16,CASSPTSGGARDTQYF,TGCGCCAGCAGCCCAACTAGCGGGGGGGCCAGAGATACGCAGTATTTT
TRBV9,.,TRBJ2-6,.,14,CASSPAEWANVLTF,TGTGCCAGCAGCCCCGCCGAGTGGGCCAACGTCCTGACTTTC
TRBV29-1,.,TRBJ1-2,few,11,CSVAGFGGYTF,TGCAGCGTTGCAGGGTTCGGTGGCTACACCTTC
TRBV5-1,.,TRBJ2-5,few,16,CASSTLFERKQETQYF,TGCGCCAGCAGCACCCTGTTTGAGCGGAAGCAAGAGACCCAGTACTTC
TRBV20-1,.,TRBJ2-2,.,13,CSARDVAAGELFF,TGTAGTGCTAGAGACGTGGCCGCCGGGGAGCTGTTTTTT
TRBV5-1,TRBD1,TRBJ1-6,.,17,CASSLAGQGAINSPLHF,TGCGCCAGCAGCTTGGCGGGACAGGGGGCGATTAATTCACCCCTCCACTTT
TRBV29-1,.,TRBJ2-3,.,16,CSVEGGEDRSTDTQYF,TGCAGCGTTGAGGGGGGGGAGGACAGGTCCACAGATACGCAGTATTTT
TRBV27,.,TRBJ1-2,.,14,CASSLGSRPYGYTF,TGTGCCAGCAGTTTAGGATCCAGGCCCTATGGCTACACCTTC
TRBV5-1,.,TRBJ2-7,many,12,CASSLRPYEQYF,TGCGCCAGCAGCTTGCGGCCCTACGAGCAGTACTTC
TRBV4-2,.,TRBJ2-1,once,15,CASSQALVSYNEQFF,TGTGCCAGCAGCCAAGCACTAGTATCCTACAATGAGCAGTTCTTC
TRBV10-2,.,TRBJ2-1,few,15,CASSQTSPEYNEQFF,TGCGCCAGCAGTCAGACTAGTCCTGAATACAATGAGCAGTTCTTC
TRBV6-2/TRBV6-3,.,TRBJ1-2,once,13,CASSYSGIYGYTF,TGTGCCAGCAGTTACTCGGGGATCTATGGCTACACCTTC
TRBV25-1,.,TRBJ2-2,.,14,CASSGSRGTGELFF,TGTGCCAGCAGTGGATCCAGGGGAACCGGGGAGCTGTTTTTT
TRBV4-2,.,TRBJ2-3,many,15,CASSLRLQGTDTQYF,TGTGCCAGCAGCCTGAGACTCCAGGGCACAGATACGCAGTATTTT
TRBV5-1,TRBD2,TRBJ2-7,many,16,CASSLATSGRAYEQYF,TGCGCCAGCAGCTTGGCCACTAGCGGGAGGGCCTACGAGCAGTACTTC
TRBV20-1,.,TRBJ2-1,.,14,CSATQPINLYEQFF,TGCAGTGCTACACAGCCGATTAATTTGTATGAGCAGTTCTTC
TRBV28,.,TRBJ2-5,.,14,CASTTDKYQETQYF,TGTGCCAGCACTACCGACAAGTACCAAGAGACCCAGTACTTC
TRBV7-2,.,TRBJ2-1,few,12,CASSPTSPEQFF,TGTGCCAGCAGCCCAACGAGCCCTGAGCAGTTCTTC
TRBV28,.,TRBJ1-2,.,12,CASSPRIAGYTF,TGTGCCAGCAGTCCGAGGATAGCTGGCTACACCTTC